This TCR beta chain was captured in a study of T cells after yellow fever vaccination. Findings and limits, study-wide: Most primary-vaccination clones recurred post-booster (around 95% CD4, 88% CD8). Among all clonotypes, a small share was observed in both CD4 and CD8 compartments.

As to this clonotype: Its specificity is unknown.

Production of TCR cDNA was by 5'RACE template switching, which also added a universal primer site and UMIs. Each CDR3 protein is one row after TCRdb ran MiXCR on the 5' RACE reads. Here the sample spans roughly 340,000 distinct CDR3 sequences, over 8% being singletons. The V gene's germline CDR1 is SNHLY and CDR2 FYNNEI. The CDR3 spans 15 residues. V was cut by 6 bases and J by 0 bases, with 15 bases left in between. The material was PBMCs, obtained on the day of the first yellow fever vaccination. This clonotype was obtained from a man aged 18 to 30 who received the YFV17D yellow fever vaccine. V and J are TRBV2 and TRBJ2-7, with D maybe TRBD1 (5 bases). The CDR3 is CASSTPRVSSYEQYV. CDR3 DNA sequence: TGTGCCAGCAGCACCCCCAGGGTAAGCTCCTACGAGCAGTACGTC.